The clone carrying this T cell receptor beta chain was counted only a few times. TCRdb called the 5' RACE reads again in MiXCR, with one record for every CDR3 protein. In the table there are about 240,000 distinct CDR3 sequences, 8.5% to 9.5% of which are singletons. This CDR3 is built from 13 residues. V lost 7 bases and J 7 bases, leaving 16 bases between the germline ends. Looked up from germline, CDR1 is SGHAT and CDR2 is FQNNGV. The data belong to a study of T-cell memory formation after mild COVID-19. The V gene is TRBV11-2, the J gene TRBJ1-1; D not resolved. This receptor was obtained from a young man who had mild COVID-19 (a few samples of this study predate the infection). Cell type and time point are not known. Sequenced input: PBMCs or a T cell subset sorted from them (not recorded which). CDR3 sequence (DNA): TGTGCCAGCACTTATCTGGGCGGGAGTGAAGCTTTCTTT. Its protein product is CASTYLGGSEAFF.